Presented here are 21 T cell receptor beta chains from one specimen sequenced in a study of PD-1 blockade in classical Hodgkin lymphoma. Autologous stem cell transplantation was followed by relapse in every patient, and brentuximab vedotin exposure varied. Sequenced by immunoSEQ multiplex PCR; TCRdb stores in-frame clones only, minus some. In the table there are more than 40,000 clones, around three quarters of which are singletons. The source material was peripheral blood mononuclear cells (PBMCs), sampled before the second cycle of nivolumab. The receptors derive from a human donor with classical Hodgkin lymphoma.

The chain joins TRBV13 to TRBJ2-1; D gene unclear. V shed 3 bases and J shed 4 bases, with 7 bases lying between them. The CDR3 is made up of 13 amino acids. Germline V lookup: CDR1 PRHDT, CDR2 FYEKMQ (reference sequence). The CDR3 nucleotides are TGTGCCAGCAGCTTGGACCCATACAATGAGCAGTTCTTC. This translates into CASSLDPYNEQFF.

This chain connects TRBV6-1 to TRBJ1-1, with a weak D call TRBD1 (5 bases). V was shortened by 7 bases and J by 0 bases, with 12 bases between the two germline ends. Per the germline V gene, CDR1 is MNHNS and CDR2 is SASEGT. The CDR3 sequence is 14 residues long. Here the CDR3 DNA reads TGTGCCAGCACACAGGAACCGATGAACACTGAAGCTTTCTTT. This translates into CASTQEPMNTEAFF.

The chain employs TRBV30 and TRBJ2-2; TRBD2 might be the D (5 bases). V lost 0 bases, J lost 0 bases, and 14 bases lay in between. The CDR3 contains 17 residues. Germline assignment: CDR1 GTSNPN and CDR2 SVGIG (reference sequence). The CDR3 DNA follows: TGTGCCTGGAGTGTACTTGGGGTAGCGTCGAACACCGGGGAGCTGTTTTTT. It encodes CAWSVLGVASNTGELFF.

The chain is built from TRBV18 and TRBJ2-7; D call uncertain. Germline CDR1 is KGHSH and CDR2 is LQKENI. Trimming took off 3 bases at V and 6 bases at J, with 9 bases between the two ends. CDR3 length: 12 residues. The CDR3 protein is CASSPVIREQYF. CDR3 coding DNA: TGTGCCAGCTCACCCGTAATCCGCGAGCAGTACTTC.

This rearrangement joins TRBV10-3 to TRBJ1-2, with a tentative D call TRBD1 (5 bases). The germline V and J ends were trimmed by 3 bases and 2 bases, with 16 bases remaining between them. The CDR3 extends over 16 amino acids. Germline assignment: CDR1 ENHRY and CDR2 SYGVKD. CDR3 in DNA: TGTGCCATCAGTGAAATGATCAGGCAGGGCAACTATGGCTACACCTTC. Amino acid sequence: CAISEMIRQGNYGYTF.

This rearrangement joins TRBV23-1 to TRBJ2-4, with D perhaps matching TRBD1 or TRBD2 (5 bases each). TRBV23-1 is given ORF status, its function remaining uncertain. This CDR3 has 14 amino acids. V was shortened by 10 bases and J by 9 bases, with 22 bases between the two germline ends. The DNA for the CDR3 is TGCGCCACCGACTATTGTGCAGGGAAGGGCATTCAGTACTTC. This gives the protein CATDYCAGKGIQYF.

The chain carries TRBV27 and TRBJ1-4; no clear D gene. The CDR3 loop spans 15 amino acids. Germline values: CDR1 MNHEY, CDR2 SMNVEV (reference sequence). The ends were cut back, 7 bases at V and 4 bases at J, with 16 bases in the middle. CDR3 bases: TGTGCCAGCACTCCTTCCACCAGGCGTAATGAAAAACTGTTTTTT. It codes for CASTPSTRRNEKLFF.

The chain uses TRBV5-1 and TRBJ2-2; tentatively, D is TRBD1 (5 bases). Germline lookup yields CDR1 SGHRS and CDR2 YFSETQ. Deletions cut 3 bases from V and 5 bases from J, with 11 bases between. The length of the CDR3 is 14 residues. The CDR3 bases are TGCGCCAGCAGCTCCTATCAGGGTACCGGGGAGCTGTTTTTT. Translated, it gives CASSSYQGTGELFF.

The chain couples TRBV14 to TRBJ2-3, with D possibly being TRBD2 (5 bases). The CDR3 loop spans 15 amino acids. Trimming took 4 bases from V and 3 from J, leaving 14 bases between them. Per germline, CDR1 SGHDN and CDR2 FVKESK. The CDR3 nucleotides are TGTGCCAGCAGCCCCATGATCACTAGTACAGATACGCAGTATTTT. Translated, it gives CASSPMITSTDTQYF.

This clone appeared a few times. The rearrangement joins TRBV4-2 to TRBJ2-1, with 10 bases fitting TRBD2. V gave up 0 bases and J gave up 8 bases; unmatched junction bases: 13. The germline gives CDR1 LGHNA, CDR2 YNFKEQ. The CDR3 extends over 18 amino acids. The CDR3 here is CASSQDEEGLAGVYEQFF. DNA of the CDR3: TGTGCCAGCAGCCAAGATGAGGAGGGTCTAGCGGGAGTCTATGAGCAGTTCTTC.

The CDR3 spells CASSLRPTTTGELFF. The CDR3 DNA follows: TGTGCCAGCAGCTTAAGGCCTACAACAACCGGGGAGCTGTTTTTT. This chain joins TRBV7-9 and TRBJ2-2; D call uncertain. Germline assignment: CDR1 SEHNR and CDR2 FQNEAQ (reference sequence). The CDR3 runs to 15 residues. Trimming took 2 bases from V and 5 from J, leaving 12 bases between them.

The genes are TRBV30 and TRBJ2-5; D unresolved. The V gene lost 5 bases and the J gene lost 2 bases, with 12 bases spanning the gap. CDR1 and CDR2 (germline): GTSNPN, SVGIG (reference sequence). The length of the CDR3 is 13 residues. This CDR3 reads CAWLGYSQETQYF. CDR3 sequence (DNA): TGTGCCTGGTTAGGTTATTCTCAAGAGACCCAGTACTTC.

The V call is TRBV6-5, the J call TRBJ2-4; 11 bases are shared with TRBD2. V shed 6 bases and J 6 bases; nucleotides not matched to a gene: 4. Germline values: CDR1 MNHEY, CDR2 SVGAGI. There are 14 residues in the CDR3. Here the CDR3 reads CASRETSGRNIQYF. The CDR3, as DNA: TGTGCCAGCAGGGAAACTAGCGGGAGAAACATTCAGTACTTC.

The chain uses TRBV2 and TRBJ2-5; D unresolved. With the DNA end fitting TRBJ2-7 better, the J assignment may be wrong. This CDR3 region has 12 residues. Germline assignment: CDR1 SNHLY and CDR2 FYNNEI. CDR3 amino acids: CANSLRRSEQYF. The CDR3 bases are TGTGCCAACTCCCTCCGTCGGAGCGAGCAGTACTTC.

This clone has a handful of counts. The V gene is TRBV4-3, the J gene TRBJ1-4; 10 positions agree with TRBD1. Germline V gene lookup returns CDR1 LGHNA and CDR2 YSLEER. Unmatched junction bases numbered 2, after V lost 1 base and J lost 0 bases. This CDR3 comprises 17 residues. CDR3 protein: CASSQGTGGATNEKLFF. The CDR3 coding sequence is TGCGCCAGCAGCCAAGGGACAGGGGGTGCAACTAATGAAAAACTGTTTTTT.

The V and J genes are TRBV5-4 and TRBJ1-1; 7 nucleotides agree with TRBD1. Germline CDR1 is SGHNT and CDR2 is YYREEE (reference sequence). This CDR3 has 15 amino acids. V was pared by 0 bases and J by 1 base, with 3 bases of the junction left unmatched. CDR3 DNA sequence: TGTGCCAGCAGCTTGGCCACAGGGGCGAACACTGAAGCTTTCTTT. This sequence encodes CASSLATGANTEAFF.

V is TRBV4-2 and J is TRBJ1-1; D may be TRBD1 (5 bases). Germline V gene data show CDR1 as LGHNA and CDR2 as YNFKEQ. The CDR3 runs 16 residues. Trimming took off 1 base at V and 0 bases at J, with 12 bases between the two ends. The CDR3 sequence: CASSQGNGAMNTEAFF. The CDR3 bases are TGTGCCAGCAGCCAAGGGAACGGGGCAATGAACACTGAAGCTTTCTTT.

V and J are TRBV7-2 and TRBJ2-5; D may match TRBD1 or TRBD2 (5 bases each). Per the germline V gene, CDR1 is SGHTA and CDR2 is FQGNSA. The CDR3 is 17 residues long. V was shortened by 4 bases and J by 5 bases, with 23 bases between the two germline ends. For the CDR3, the DNA is TGTGCCAGCAGCTCCTACTCCGGGACGGTGCGATGGGAGACCCAGTACTTC. Translation gives CASSSYSGTVRWETQYF.

This sequence joins TRBV28 and TRBJ2-7, with D tentatively TRBD1 or TRBD2 (5 bases each). This CDR3 contains 13 residues. The V end was cut by 9 bases, the J end by 2 bases, with 14 bases between. Germline CDR1 MDHEN, CDR2 SYDVKM. DNA of the CDR3: TGTGCCAGTTGGGACGGAGGTCCCTACGAGCAGTACTTC. Encoded protein: CASWDGGPYEQYF.

This sequence joins TRBV6-1 and TRBJ1-5; TRBD1 matches 8 bases. This CDR3 region has 17 residues. J was trimmed by 6 bases and V by 3 bases; bases with no gene match: 13. Germline lookup yields CDR1 MNHNS and CDR2 SASEGT. CDR3 coding DNA: TGTGCCAGCAGTGACGCTACAGGGGGAGACTGGGGTCAGCCCCAGCATTTT. This translates into CASSDATGGDWGQPQHF.

The rearrangement joins TRBV6-1 to TRBJ1-1; D is undetermined. The CDR3 runs 13 residues. With 7 bases removed from V and 5 bases from J, the gap between germline ends came to 14 bases. CDR1 and CDR2 (germline): MNHNS, SASEGT. CDR3 sequence reads: CASTSGLLTEAFF. DNA of the CDR3: TGTGCCAGCACTTCGGGCCTCCTAACTGAAGCTTTCTTT.